This is a list of T cell receptor beta chains from one sample in a study of blood T cell repertoires in COVID-19. Generated by immunoSEQ multiplex PCR, the TCRdb table keeps only in-frame clones and is missing some. In the table there are some 150,000 clones, roughly 80% of which are singletons. Sequencing was done on a sample of peripheral blood. These receptors came from a man between 60 and 70 years old with acute or convalescent COVID-19. The CDR3 runs from the conserved cysteine through the conserved F or W. A D gene is named only where the DNA matches it firmly. Rows may omit the clone size; those that give it use once, few, many or a size class.

v_gene: TRBV6-5
abundance: -
j_gene: TRBJ2-3
d_gene: -
CDR3aa: CASSSPGHPTDTQYF
CDR3nt: TGTGCCAGCAGTTCTCCGGGACACCCCACAGATACGCAGTATTTT

v_gene: TRBV9
abundance: -
j_gene: TRBJ1-4
d_gene: TRBD1
CDR3aa: CASSPGGGTRNEKLFF
CDR3nt: TGTGCCAGCAGCCCAGGGGGCGGGACAAGGAATGAAAAACTGTTTTTT

v_gene: TRBV13
abundance: -
j_gene: TRBJ1-5
d_gene: -
CDR3aa: CASSFYREGPQHF
CDR3nt: TGTGCCAGCAGCTTTTACAGGGAGGGGCCCCAGCATTTT

v_gene: TRBV24-1
abundance: -
j_gene: TRBJ1-2
d_gene: -
CDR3aa: CATSDSGSYGYTF
CDR3nt: TGTGCCACCAGTGACTCAGGGTCCTATGGCTACACCTTC

v_gene: TRBV18
abundance: -
j_gene: TRBJ1-2
d_gene: -
CDR3aa: CASSLDRPYGYTF
CDR3nt: TGTGCCAGCTCACTGGACAGACCCTATGGCTACACCTTC

v_gene: TRBV7-8
abundance: -
j_gene: TRBJ1-2
d_gene: TRBD1
CDR3aa: CASSPTGTALYGYTF
CDR3nt: TGTGCCAGCAGCCCCACCGGGACAGCGCTCTATGGCTACACCTTC

v_gene: TRBV4-2
abundance: -
j_gene: TRBJ2-7
d_gene: TRBD2
CDR3aa: CASSQVTGLAEIEQYF
CDR3nt: TGTGCCAGCAGCCAAGTAACGGGACTAGCGGAGATCGAGCAGTACTTC

v_gene: TRBV6-5
abundance: -
j_gene: TRBJ2-1
d_gene: TRBD1
CDR3aa: CASSRVTGGYNEQFF
CDR3nt: TGTGCCAGCAGTAGAGTGACAGGGGGCTACAATGAGCAGTTCTTC

v_gene: TRBV5-1
abundance: -
j_gene: TRBJ2-7
d_gene: TRBD2
CDR3aa: CASNSGYEQYF
CDR3nt: TGCGCCAGCAATAGCGGGTACGAGCAGTACTTC

v_gene: TRBV5-4
abundance: -
j_gene: TRBJ2-5
d_gene: -
CDR3aa: CAIDGAEETQYF
CDR3nt: TGTGCCATTGATGGGGCTGAAGAGACCCAGTACTTC

v_gene: TRBV5-1
abundance: -
j_gene: TRBJ1-1
d_gene: TRBD1
CDR3aa: CASRTGMGQNTEAFF
CDR3nt: TGCGCCAGCAGGACAGGGATGGGACAGAACACTGAAGCTTTCTTT

v_gene: TRBV3-1/TRBV3-2
abundance: -
j_gene: TRBJ1-4
d_gene: -
CDR3aa: CASSHGRAGDEKLFF
CDR3nt: TGTGCCAGCAGCCACGGCAGGGCCGGCGATGAAAAACTGTTTTTT

v_gene: TRBV5-4
abundance: -
j_gene: TRBJ2-1
d_gene: -
CDR3aa: CASSLARDNEQFF
CDR3nt: TGTGCCAGCAGCTTGGCCCGGGACAATGAGCAGTTCTTC

v_gene: TRBV5-1
abundance: once
j_gene: TRBJ2-5
d_gene: -
CDR3aa: CASSFGGAQETQYF
CDR3nt: TGCGCCAGCAGCTTTGGGGGGGCCCAAGAGACCCAGTACTTC

v_gene: TRBV7-3
abundance: -
j_gene: TRBJ2-3
d_gene: TRBD2
CDR3aa: CASRPPGLAGPDTQYF
CDR3nt: TGTGCCAGCAGGCCTCCGGGACTAGCGGGACCAGATACGCAGTATTTT

v_gene: TRBV7-9
abundance: -
j_gene: TRBJ2-3
d_gene: -
CDR3aa: CASSSRVGTAGTDTQYF
CDR3nt: TGTGCCAGCAGCTCCAGAGTTGGGACTGCCGGCACAGATACGCAGTATTTT

v_gene: TRBV18
abundance: -
j_gene: TRBJ2-1
d_gene: TRBD2
CDR3aa: CASSPPAGTYNEQFF
CDR3nt: TGTGCCAGCTCACCCCCAGCGGGGACCTACAATGAGCAGTTCTTC

v_gene: TRBV4-3
abundance: -
j_gene: TRBJ1-2
d_gene: TRBD1
CDR3aa: CASSQEQGYGYTF
CDR3nt: TGCGCCAGCAGCCAAGAACAGGGGTACGGCTACACCTTC

v_gene: TRBV5-1
abundance: -
j_gene: TRBJ2-3
d_gene: TRBD2
CDR3aa: CASSFGAGGGRTDTQYF
CDR3nt: TGCGCCAGCAGCTTTGGAGCGGGAGGAGGGAGGACAGATACGCAGTATTTT

v_gene: TRBV6-5
abundance: few
j_gene: TRBJ2-7
d_gene: TRBD1
CDR3aa: CASSPRGYEQYF
CDR3nt: TGTGCCAGCAGTCCCAGGGGGTACGAGCAGTACTTC

v_gene: TRBV28
abundance: -
j_gene: TRBJ2-5
d_gene: TRBD1
CDR3aa: CASTSGGAGQETQYF
CDR3nt: TGTGCCAGCACCTCAGGGGGCGCGGGACAAGAGACCCAGTACTTC

v_gene: TRBV27
abundance: -
j_gene: TRBJ1-2
d_gene: -
CDR3aa: CASSLSGHPNYGYTF
CDR3nt: TGTGCCAGCAGTTTATCGGGGCACCCAAACTATGGCTACACCTTC

v_gene: TRBV6-5
abundance: once
j_gene: TRBJ1-6
d_gene: TRBD1
CDR3aa: CASIYSGQGGSPLHF
CDR3nt: TGTGCCAGCATCTACTCGGGACAGGGGGGTTCACCCCTCCACTTT

v_gene: TRBV4-3
abundance: many
j_gene: TRBJ1-1
d_gene: -
CDR3aa: CASSQDLSGGEAFF
CDR3nt: TGCGCCAGCAGCCAAGATCTCTCGGGGGGTGAAGCTTTCTTT

v_gene: TRBV28
abundance: -
j_gene: TRBJ1-3
d_gene: TRBD1
CDR3aa: CASRGTGSSGNTIYF
CDR3nt: TGTGCCAGCAGAGGGACAGGGTCCTCTGGAAACACCATATATTTT

v_gene: TRBV5-1
abundance: -
j_gene: TRBJ1-3
d_gene: -
CDR3aa: CASSIDSSYGNTIYF
CDR3nt: TGCGCCAGCAGCATTGACTCTTCGTACGGAAACACCATATATTTT

v_gene: TRBV19
abundance: -
j_gene: TRBJ2-3
d_gene: TRBD1
CDR3aa: CASKGAVFPTDTQYF
CDR3nt: TGTGCCAGTAAGGGGGCAGTTTTTCCCACAGATACGCAGTATTTT

v_gene: TRBV7-8
abundance: -
j_gene: TRBJ1-3
d_gene: -
CDR3aa: CASSLRPTGQSSGNTIYF
CDR3nt: TGTGCCAGCAGCTTAAGGCCGACAGGCCAGAGCTCTGGAAACACCATATATTTT

v_gene: TRBV28
abundance: few
j_gene: TRBJ1-6
d_gene: -
CDR3aa: CASSFSQTNSPLHF
CDR3nt: TGTGCCAGCAGTTTTTCACAGACTAATTCACCCCTCCACTTT

v_gene: TRBV5-6
abundance: once
j_gene: TRBJ1-2
d_gene: -
CDR3aa: CASSSLGLNYGYTF
CDR3nt: TGTGCCAGCAGCTCCCTGGGCCTTAACTATGGCTACACCTTC

v_gene: TRBV28
abundance: -
j_gene: TRBJ1-6
d_gene: -
CDR3aa: CASSLAGGNSPLHF
CDR3nt: TGTGCCAGCAGTCTGGCGGGCGGTAATTCACCCCTCCACTTT

v_gene: TRBV18
abundance: -
j_gene: TRBJ2-7
d_gene: TRBD1
CDR3aa: CASSRDSPPGEQYF
CDR3nt: TGTGCCAGCTCCCGGGACAGCCCCCCCGGCGAGCAGTACTTC

v_gene: TRBV3-1/TRBV3-2
abundance: -
j_gene: TRBJ2-5
d_gene: TRBD2
CDR3aa: CASSQGLAGGTQYF
CDR3nt: TGTGCCAGCAGCCAAGGGCTAGCGGGGGGGACCCAGTACTTC

v_gene: TRBV5-1
abundance: -
j_gene: TRBJ1-6
d_gene: TRBD1
CDR3aa: CASSLDDRGRNSPLHF
CDR3nt: TGCGCCAGCAGCTTGGACGACAGGGGGCGGAATTCACCCCTCCACTTT

v_gene: TRBV19
abundance: -
j_gene: TRBJ2-1
d_gene: -
CDR3aa: CASKVLGGASEQFF
CDR3nt: TGTGCCAGTAAAGTTTTGGGGGGGGCAAGCGAGCAGTTCTTC

v_gene: TRBV3-1/TRBV3-2
abundance: few
j_gene: TRBJ1-2
d_gene: -
CDR3aa: CASSQVVTGGAYGYTF
CDR3nt: TGTGCCAGCAGCCAAGTCGTGACAGGTGGCGCCTATGGCTACACCTTC

v_gene: TRBV10-3
abundance: few
j_gene: TRBJ1-2
d_gene: -
CDR3aa: CAISVKGDGGYTF
CDR3nt: TGTGCCATCAGTGTTAAAGGAGATGGTGGCTACACCTTC

v_gene: TRBV3-1/TRBV3-2
abundance: -
j_gene: TRBJ1-1
d_gene: -
CDR3aa: CASSQGGLNTEAFF
CDR3nt: TGTGCCAGCAGCCAAGGGGGCCTGAACACTGAAGCTTTCTTT

v_gene: TRBV7-9
abundance: -
j_gene: TRBJ2-4
d_gene: -
CDR3aa: CASSLRGPVAKNIQYF
CDR3nt: TGTGCCAGCAGCTTAAGGGGCCCTGTAGCCAAAAACATTCAGTACTTC

v_gene: TRBV9
abundance: -
j_gene: TRBJ2-7
d_gene: -
CDR3aa: CASSVTVGYEQYF
CDR3nt: TGTGCCAGCAGCGTGACAGTAGGGTACGAGCAGTACTTC

v_gene: TRBV6-5
abundance: -
j_gene: TRBJ1-3
d_gene: -
CDR3aa: CASRRLSGNTIYF
CDR3nt: TGTGCCAGCAGGAGACTCTCTGGAAACACCATATATTTT

v_gene: TRBV18
abundance: -
j_gene: TRBJ1-6
d_gene: -
CDR3aa: CASSPPGGRVGYNSPLHF
CDR3nt: TGTGCCAGCTCACCTCCTGGAGGGAGGGTCGGCTATAATTCACCCCTCCACTTT

v_gene: TRBV6-2/TRBV6-3
abundance: -
j_gene: TRBJ2-5
d_gene: TRBD2
CDR3aa: CASSSHDSGKETQYF
CDR3nt: TGTGCCAGCAGTTCCCATGATAGCGGGAAGGAGACCCAGTACTTC

v_gene: TRBV5-6
abundance: -
j_gene: TRBJ2-7
d_gene: -
CDR3aa: CASSPADTSVYEQYF
CDR3nt: TGTGCCAGCAGCCCTGCAGACACCTCAGTCTACGAGCAGTACTTC

v_gene: TRBV6-6
abundance: -
j_gene: TRBJ2-2
d_gene: -
CDR3aa: CASSYGPTRGELFF
CDR3nt: TGTGCCAGCAGTTACGGCCCCACCAGGGGGGAGCTGTTTTTT